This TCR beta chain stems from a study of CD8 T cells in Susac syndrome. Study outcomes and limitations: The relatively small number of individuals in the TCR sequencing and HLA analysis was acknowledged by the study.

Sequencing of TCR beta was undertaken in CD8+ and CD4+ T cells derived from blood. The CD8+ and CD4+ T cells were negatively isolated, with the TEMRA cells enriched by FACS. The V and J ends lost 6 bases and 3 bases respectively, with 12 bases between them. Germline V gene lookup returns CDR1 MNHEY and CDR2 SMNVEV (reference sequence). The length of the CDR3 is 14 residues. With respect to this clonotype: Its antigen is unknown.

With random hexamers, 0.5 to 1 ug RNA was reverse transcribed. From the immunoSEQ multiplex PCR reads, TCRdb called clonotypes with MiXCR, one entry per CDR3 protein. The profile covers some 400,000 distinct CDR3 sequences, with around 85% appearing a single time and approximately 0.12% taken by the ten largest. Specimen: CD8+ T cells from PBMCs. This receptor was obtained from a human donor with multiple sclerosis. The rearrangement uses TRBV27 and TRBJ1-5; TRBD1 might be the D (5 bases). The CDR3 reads CASSPSGINQPQHF. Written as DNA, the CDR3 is TGTGCCAGCAGCCCCTCAGGGATCAATCAGCCCCAGCATTTT.